A few counts support the clone carrying this T cell receptor beta chain. Through a sample-barcoded 5' primer and a J-beta primer mix, a second PCR was run for roughly 6 to 11 cycles. One entry per CDR3 protein results from TCRdb running MiXCR on the 5' RACE reads. The sample lists around 1,600,000 distinct CDR3 sequences, about 42% occurring once. This sample was included in a study of blood T cells in healthy people across ages. The CDR3 runs 14 residues. V was shortened by 4 bases and J by 2 bases, with 7 bases between the two germline ends. CDR1 is SGHRS and CDR2 is YFSETQ in the germline V gene. The sequence was collected from a young woman in good health. Sequences were obtained from blood. The V call is TRBV5-1, the J call TRBJ2-6; D may correspond to TRBD1 or TRBD2 (5 bases each). CDR3 sequence (DNA): TGCGCCAGCAGCATGGGACCTGGGGCCAACGTCCTGACTTTC. Protein: CASSMGPGANVLTF.